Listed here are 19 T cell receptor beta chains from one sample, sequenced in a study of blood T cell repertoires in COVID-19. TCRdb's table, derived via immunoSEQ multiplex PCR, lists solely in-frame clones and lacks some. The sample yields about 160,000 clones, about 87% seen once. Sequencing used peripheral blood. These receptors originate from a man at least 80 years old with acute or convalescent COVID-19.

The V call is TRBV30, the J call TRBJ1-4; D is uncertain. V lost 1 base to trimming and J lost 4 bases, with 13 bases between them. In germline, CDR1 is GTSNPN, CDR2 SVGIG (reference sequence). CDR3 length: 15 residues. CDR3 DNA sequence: TGTGCCTGGAGTGGCTACCAGGCCCGTAATGAAAAACTGTTTTTT. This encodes CAWSGYQARNEKLFF.

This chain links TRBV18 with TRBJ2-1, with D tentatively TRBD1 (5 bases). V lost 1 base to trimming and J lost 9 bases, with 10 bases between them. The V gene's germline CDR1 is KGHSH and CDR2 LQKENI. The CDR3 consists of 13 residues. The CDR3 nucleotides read TGTGCCAGCTCACCACAGGGGTCGGGTGAGCAGTTCTTC. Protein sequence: CASSPQGSGEQFF.

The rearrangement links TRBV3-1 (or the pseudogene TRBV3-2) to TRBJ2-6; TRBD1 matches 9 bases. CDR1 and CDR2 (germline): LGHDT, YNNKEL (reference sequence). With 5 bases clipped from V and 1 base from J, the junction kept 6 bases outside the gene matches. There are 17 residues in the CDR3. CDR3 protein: CASSSTGGVSGANVLTF. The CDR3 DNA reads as TGTGCCAGCAGCTCCACAGGGGGCGTATCTGGGGCCAACGTCCTGACTTTC.

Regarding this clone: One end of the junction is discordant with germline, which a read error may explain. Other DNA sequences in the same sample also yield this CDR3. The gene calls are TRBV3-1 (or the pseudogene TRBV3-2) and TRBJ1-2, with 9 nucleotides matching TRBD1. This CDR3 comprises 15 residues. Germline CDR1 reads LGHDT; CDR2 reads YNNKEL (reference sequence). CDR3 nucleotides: TGTGCCAGCAGCCAAGCGGCCAACAGGGGGCAAGGCTACACCTTT. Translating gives CASSQAANRGQGYTF.

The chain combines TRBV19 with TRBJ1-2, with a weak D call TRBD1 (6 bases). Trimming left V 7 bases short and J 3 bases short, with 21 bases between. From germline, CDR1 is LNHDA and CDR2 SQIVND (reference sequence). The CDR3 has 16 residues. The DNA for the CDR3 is TGTGCCAGTAACCCTACCTTATTGGGGGCAGACTATGGCTACACCTTC. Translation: CASNPTLLGADYGYTF.

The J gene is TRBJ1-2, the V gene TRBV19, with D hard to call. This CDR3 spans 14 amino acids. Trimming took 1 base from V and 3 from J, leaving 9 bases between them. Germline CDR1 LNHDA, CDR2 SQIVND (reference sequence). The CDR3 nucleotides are TGTGCCAGTAGTATAGGACTACCGGACTATGGCTACACCTTC. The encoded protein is CASSIGLPDYGYTF.

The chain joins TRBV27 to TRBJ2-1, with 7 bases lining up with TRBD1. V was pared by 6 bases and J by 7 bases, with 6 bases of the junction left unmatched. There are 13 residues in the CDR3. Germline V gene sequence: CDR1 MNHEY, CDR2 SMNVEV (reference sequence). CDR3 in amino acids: CASRTGSRNEQFF. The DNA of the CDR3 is TGTGCCAGCAGGACAGGGAGTAGGAATGAGCAGTTCTTC.

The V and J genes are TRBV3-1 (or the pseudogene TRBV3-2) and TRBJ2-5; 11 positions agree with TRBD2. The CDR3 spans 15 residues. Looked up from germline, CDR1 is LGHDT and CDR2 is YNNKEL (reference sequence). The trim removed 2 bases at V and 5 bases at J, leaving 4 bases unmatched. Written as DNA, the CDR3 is TGTGCCAGCAGCCAACCGACTAGCGGGGCGGAGACCCAGTACTTC. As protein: CASSQPTSGAETQYF.

CDR3 in DNA: TGTGCCAGCAAAGCTGGAGATACGCAGTATTTT. Translated, it gives CASKAGDTQYF. The rearrangement joins TRBV18 to TRBJ2-3; D gene uncertain. Germline CDR1 KGHSH, CDR2 LQKENI. The germline V and J ends were trimmed by 8 bases and 5 bases, with 8 bases remaining between them. The length of the CDR3 is 11 residues.

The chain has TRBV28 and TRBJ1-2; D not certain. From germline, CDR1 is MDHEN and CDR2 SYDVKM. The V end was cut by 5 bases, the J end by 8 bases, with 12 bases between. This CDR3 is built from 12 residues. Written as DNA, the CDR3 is TGTGCCAGCAGTCATAAAAAGAGCGGCTACACCTTC. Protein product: CASSHKKSGYTF.

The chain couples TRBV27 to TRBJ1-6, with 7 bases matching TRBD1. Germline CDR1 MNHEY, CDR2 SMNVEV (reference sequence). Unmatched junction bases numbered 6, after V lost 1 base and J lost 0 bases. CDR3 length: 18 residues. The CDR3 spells CASSLFGGDSSYNSPLHF. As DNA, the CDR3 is TGTGCCAGCAGTTTATTCGGCGGGGACAGCTCCTATAATTCACCCCTCCACTTT.

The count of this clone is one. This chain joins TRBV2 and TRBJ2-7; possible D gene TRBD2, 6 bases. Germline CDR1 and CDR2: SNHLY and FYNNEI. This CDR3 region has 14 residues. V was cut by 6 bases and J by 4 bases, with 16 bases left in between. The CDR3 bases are TGTGCCAGCAGAACATTGGCGGGGAGATACGAGCAGTACTTC. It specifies CASRTLAGRYEQYF.

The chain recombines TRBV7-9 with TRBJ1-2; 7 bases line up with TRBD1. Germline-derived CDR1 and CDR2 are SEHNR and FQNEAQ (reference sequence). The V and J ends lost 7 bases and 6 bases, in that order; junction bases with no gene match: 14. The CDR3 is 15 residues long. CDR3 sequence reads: CASTVTGTTTDGYTF. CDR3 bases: TGTGCCAGCACCGTGACAGGGACAACTACGGATGGCTACACCTTC.

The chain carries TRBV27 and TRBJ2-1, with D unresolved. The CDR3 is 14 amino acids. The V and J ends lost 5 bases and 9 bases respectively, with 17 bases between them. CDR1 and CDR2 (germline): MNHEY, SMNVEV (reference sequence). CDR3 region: CASSELWLNAEQFF. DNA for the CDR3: TGTGCCAGCAGTGAACTATGGCTTAATGCTGAGCAGTTCTTC.

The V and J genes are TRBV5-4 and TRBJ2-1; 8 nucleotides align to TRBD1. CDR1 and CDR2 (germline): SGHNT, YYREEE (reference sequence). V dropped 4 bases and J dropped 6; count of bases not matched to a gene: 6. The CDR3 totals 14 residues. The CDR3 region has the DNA TGTGCCAGCAGCGAGAGGACAGGGATCAATGAGCAGTTCTTC. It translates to CASSERTGINEQFF. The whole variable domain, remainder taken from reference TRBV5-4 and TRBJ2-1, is ETGVTQSPTHLIKTRGQQVTLRCSSQSGHNTVSWYQQALGQGPQFIFQYYREEENGRGNFPPRFSGLQFPNYSSELNVNALELDDSALYLCASSERTGINEQFFGPGTRLTVL.

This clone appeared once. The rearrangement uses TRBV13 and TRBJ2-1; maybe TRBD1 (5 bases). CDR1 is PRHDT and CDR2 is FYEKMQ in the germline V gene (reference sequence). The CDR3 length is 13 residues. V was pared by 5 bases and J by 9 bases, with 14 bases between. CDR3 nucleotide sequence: TGTGCCAGCAGCCCAGCAGGGTGGGCTGAGCAGTTCTTC. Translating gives CASSPAGWAEQFF.

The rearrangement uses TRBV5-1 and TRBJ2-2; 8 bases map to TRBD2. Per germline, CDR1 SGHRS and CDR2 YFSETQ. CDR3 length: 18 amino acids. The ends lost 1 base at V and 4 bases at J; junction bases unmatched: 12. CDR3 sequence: CASSLRWSGGAGTGELFF. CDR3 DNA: TGCGCCAGCAGCTTGAGATGGAGCGGGGGCGCAGGCACCGGGGAGCTGTTTTTT. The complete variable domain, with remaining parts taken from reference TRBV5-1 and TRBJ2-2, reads KAGVTQTPRYLIKTRGQQVTLSCSPISGHRSVSWYQQTPGQGLQFLFEYFSETQRNKGNFPGRFSGRQFSNSRSEMNVSTLELGDSALYLCASSLRWSGGAGTGELFFGEGSRLTVL.

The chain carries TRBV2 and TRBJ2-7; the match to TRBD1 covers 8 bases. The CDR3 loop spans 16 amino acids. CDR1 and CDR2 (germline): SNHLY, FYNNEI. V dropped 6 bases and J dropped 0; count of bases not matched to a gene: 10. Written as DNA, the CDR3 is TGTGCCAGCAGGGCCGCGGGACAGGAAAACTCCTACGAGCAGTACTTC. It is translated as CASRAAGQENSYEQYF.

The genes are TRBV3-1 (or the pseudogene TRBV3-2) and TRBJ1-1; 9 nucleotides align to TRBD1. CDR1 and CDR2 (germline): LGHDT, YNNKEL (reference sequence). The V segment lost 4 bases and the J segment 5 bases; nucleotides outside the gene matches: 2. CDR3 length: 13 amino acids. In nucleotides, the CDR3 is TGTGCCAGCAGCCCGGGACAGGGTACTGAAGCTTTCTTT. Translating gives CASSPGQGTEAFF.